This T cell receptor beta chain was sequenced for a study of OX40 agonist ivuxolimab in advanced cancers. In the study overall: The patients received agonistic anti-OX40 (CD134) antibody ivuxolimab. From roughly 20 to 85 years was the age range, with a mean of about 56 years, and around 84% were male.

Measured with immunoSEQ multiplex PCR; TCRdb has only the in-frame clones, and not every one. The sample shows roughly 79,000 clones, 84% of them seen only once. Specimen: CD4+ or CD8+ T cells sorted from blood, collected in a trial of the OX40 agonist ivuxolimab. The sequence derives from an adult with an advanced solid tumor such as melanoma, head and neck, liver or kidney cancer.

The CDR3 region is CASSVHTSVSSDTQYF. CDR3 DNA: TGTGCCAGCAGTGTACATACTAGCGTCTCCTCAGATACGCAGTATTTT. The chain has TRBV27 and TRBJ2-3; 7 bases are a match to TRBD2. Germline-derived CDR1 and CDR2 are MNHEY and SMNVEV (reference sequence). The CDR3 is 16 amino acids. The trim removed 5 bases at V and 4 bases at J, leaving 12 bases unmatched.